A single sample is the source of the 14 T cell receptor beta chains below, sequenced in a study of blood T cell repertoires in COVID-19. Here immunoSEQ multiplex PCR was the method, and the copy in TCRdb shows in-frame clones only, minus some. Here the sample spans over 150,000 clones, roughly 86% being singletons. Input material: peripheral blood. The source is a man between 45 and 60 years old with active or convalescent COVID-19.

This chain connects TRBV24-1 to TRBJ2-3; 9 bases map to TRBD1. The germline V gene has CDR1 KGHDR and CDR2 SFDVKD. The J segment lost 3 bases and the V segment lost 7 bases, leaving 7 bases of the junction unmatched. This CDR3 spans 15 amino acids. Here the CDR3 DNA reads TGTGCCACCAGCTATGGGACAGGGTGGACAGATACGCAGTATTTT. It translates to CATSYGTGWTDTQYF.

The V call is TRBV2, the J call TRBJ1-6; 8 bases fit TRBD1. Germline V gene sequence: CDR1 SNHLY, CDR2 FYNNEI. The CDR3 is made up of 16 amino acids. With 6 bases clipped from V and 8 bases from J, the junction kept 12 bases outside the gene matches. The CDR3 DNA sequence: TGTGCCAGCAGGTCCGGGACAGGAACCAACGATTCACCCCTCCACTTT. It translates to CASRSGTGTNDSPLHF.

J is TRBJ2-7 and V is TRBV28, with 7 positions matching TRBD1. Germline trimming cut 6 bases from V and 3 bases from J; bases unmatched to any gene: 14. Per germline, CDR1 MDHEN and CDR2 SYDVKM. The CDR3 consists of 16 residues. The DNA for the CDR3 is TGTGCCAGCAGCGTCAACCAAGGACAGGCCTTCTACGAGCAGTACTTC. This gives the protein CASSVNQGQAFYEQYF.

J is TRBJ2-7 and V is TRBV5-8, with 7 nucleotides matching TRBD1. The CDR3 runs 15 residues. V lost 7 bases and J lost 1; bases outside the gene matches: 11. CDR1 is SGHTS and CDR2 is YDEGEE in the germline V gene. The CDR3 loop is CASGDTGTASYEQYF. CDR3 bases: TGTGCCAGCGGCGATACGGGGACAGCGTCCTACGAGCAGTACTTC.

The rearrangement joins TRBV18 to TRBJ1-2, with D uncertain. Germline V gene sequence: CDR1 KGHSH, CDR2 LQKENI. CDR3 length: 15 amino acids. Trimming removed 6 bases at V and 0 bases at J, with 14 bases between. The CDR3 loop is CASSQSSNSNYGYTF. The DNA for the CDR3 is TGTGCCAGCTCCCAATCGTCTAACTCTAACTATGGCTACACCTTC.

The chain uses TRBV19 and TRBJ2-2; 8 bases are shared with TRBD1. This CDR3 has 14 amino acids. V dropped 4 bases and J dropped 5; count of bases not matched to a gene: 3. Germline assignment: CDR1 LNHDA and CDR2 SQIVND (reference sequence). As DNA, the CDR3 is TGTGCCAGTAGTACAGGGGGCGCTACCGGGGAGCTGTTTTTT. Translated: CASSTGGATGELFF.

Here the CDR3 reads CASSQEATYYGYTF. CDR3 coding DNA: TGTGCCAGCAGCCAAGAGGCCACGTACTATGGCTACACCTTC. The chain employs TRBV3-1 (or the pseudogene TRBV3-2) and TRBJ1-2; D ambiguous. The CDR3 covers 14 residues. V gave up 0 bases and J gave up 3 bases, with 8 bases separating them. Per the germline V gene, CDR1 is LGHDT and CDR2 is YNNKEL (reference sequence).

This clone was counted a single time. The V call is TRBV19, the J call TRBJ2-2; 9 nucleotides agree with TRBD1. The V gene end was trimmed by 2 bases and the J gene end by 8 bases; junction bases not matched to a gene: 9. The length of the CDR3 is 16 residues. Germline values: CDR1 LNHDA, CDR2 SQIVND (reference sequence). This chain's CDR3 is CASSIPGQGHPGELFF. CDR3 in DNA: TGTGCCAGTAGTATACCGGGACAGGGTCACCCGGGGGAGCTGTTTTTT.

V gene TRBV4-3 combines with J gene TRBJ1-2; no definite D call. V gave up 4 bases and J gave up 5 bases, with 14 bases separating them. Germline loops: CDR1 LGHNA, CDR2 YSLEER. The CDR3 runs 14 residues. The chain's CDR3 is CASSPDRDYYGYTF. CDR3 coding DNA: TGCGCCAGCAGCCCCGATCGAGACTATTATGGCTACACCTTC.

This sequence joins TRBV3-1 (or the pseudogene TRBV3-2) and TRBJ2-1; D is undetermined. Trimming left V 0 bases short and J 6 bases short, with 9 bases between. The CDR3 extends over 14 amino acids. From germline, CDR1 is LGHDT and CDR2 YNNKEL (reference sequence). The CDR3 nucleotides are TGTGCCAGCAGCCAAGATTTAGCTGGCAATGAGCAGTTCTTC. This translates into CASSQDLAGNEQFF.

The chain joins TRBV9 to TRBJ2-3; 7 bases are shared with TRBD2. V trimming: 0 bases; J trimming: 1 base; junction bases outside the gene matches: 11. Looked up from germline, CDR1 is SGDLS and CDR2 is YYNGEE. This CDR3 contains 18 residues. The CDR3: CASSVAVSGGRGTDTQYF. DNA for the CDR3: TGTGCCAGCAGCGTAGCGGTAAGCGGAGGGAGGGGCACAGATACGCAGTATTTT.

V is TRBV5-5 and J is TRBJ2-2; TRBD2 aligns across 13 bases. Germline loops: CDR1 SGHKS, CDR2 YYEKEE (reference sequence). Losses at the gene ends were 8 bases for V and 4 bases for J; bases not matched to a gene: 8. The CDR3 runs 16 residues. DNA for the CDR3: TGTGCCAGTCAGCCCGGACTAGCGGGAGTCACCGGGGAGCTGTTTTTT. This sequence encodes CASQPGLAGVTGELFF.

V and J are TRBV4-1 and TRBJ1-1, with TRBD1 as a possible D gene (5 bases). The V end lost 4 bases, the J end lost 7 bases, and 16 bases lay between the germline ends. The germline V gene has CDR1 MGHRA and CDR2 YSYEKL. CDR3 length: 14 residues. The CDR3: CASSPSAGPGEAFF. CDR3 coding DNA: TGCGCCAGCAGCCCTAGTGCAGGGCCCGGTGAAGCTTTCTTT.

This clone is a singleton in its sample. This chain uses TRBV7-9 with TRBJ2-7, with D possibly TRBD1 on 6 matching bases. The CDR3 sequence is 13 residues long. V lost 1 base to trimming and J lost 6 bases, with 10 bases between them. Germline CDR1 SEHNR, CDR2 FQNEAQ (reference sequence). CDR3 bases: TGTGCCAGCAGCTTAGAAGGACAGCCCGAGCAGTACTTC. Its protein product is CASSLEGQPEQYF.